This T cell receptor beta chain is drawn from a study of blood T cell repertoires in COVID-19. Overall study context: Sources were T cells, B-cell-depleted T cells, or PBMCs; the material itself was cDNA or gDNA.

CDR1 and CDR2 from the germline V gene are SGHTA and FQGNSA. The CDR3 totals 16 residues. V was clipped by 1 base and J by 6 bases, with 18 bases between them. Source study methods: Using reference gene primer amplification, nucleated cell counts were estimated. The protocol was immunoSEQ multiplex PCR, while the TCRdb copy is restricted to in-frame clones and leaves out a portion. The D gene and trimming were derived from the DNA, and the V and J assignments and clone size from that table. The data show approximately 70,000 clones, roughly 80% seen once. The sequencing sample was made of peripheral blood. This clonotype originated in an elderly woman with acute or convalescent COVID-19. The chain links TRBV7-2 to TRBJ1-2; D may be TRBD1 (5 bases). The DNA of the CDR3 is TGTGCCAGCAGCTTAGGAGAAACCCGGACAACCCATGGCTACACCTTC. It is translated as CASSLGETRTTHGYTF.